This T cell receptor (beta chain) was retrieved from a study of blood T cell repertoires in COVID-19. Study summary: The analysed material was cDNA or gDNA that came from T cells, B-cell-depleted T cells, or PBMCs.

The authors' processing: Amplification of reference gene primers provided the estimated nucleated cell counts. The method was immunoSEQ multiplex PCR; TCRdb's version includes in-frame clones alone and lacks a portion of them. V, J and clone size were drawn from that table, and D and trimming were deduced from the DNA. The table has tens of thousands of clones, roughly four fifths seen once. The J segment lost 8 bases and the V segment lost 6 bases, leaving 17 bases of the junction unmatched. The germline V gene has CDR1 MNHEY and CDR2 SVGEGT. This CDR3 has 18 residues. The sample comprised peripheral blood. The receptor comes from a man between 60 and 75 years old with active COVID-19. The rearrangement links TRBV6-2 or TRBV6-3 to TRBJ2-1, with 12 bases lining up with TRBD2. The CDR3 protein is CASSPSGVGLAGSYEQFF. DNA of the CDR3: TGTGCCAGCAGCCCTTCAGGGGTCGGACTAGCGGGAAGTTATGAGCAGTTCTTC.